Listed below are T cell receptor beta chains from one sample, sequenced in a study of control samples from healthy donors and cancer patients. The table came from immunoSEQ multiplex PCR; TCRdb's copy has only in-frame clones and leaves some out. Reported are approximately 190,000 clones; the ten largest clones contain around 2%. Sample: blood. The receptors originated from a woman in her twenties or thirties in good health. Each CDR3 is given with its conserved first and last residue.

>TRBJ1-1|TRBV7-9
CASSLGGTRNTEAFF
>TRBJ2-3|TRBV25-1
CASRERDTQYF
>TRBJ2-7|TRBV3-1/TRBV3-2
CASSQERGTPNSEQYF
>TRBJ1-1|TRBV19
CASSRGWTEAFF
>TRBJ1-1|TRBV5-1
CASSLAQTAPEAFF
>TRBJ1-6|TRBV5-6
CASSFSGQGYDSPLHF
>TRBJ2-1|TRBV28
CASCPGDRVHEQFF
>TRBJ1-5|TRBV7-9
CASSLGAASNQPQHF
>TRBJ1-2|TRBV5-1
CASSIGTVGLSGYTF
>TRBJ2-7|TRBV7-9
CASSPRGGAPYEQYF
>TRBJ2-7|TRBV19
CASSMGTVSYEQYF
>TRBJ1-1|TRBV6-6
CASSLRPPSGISHAAFF
>TRBJ2-6|TRBV5-5
CASSSADNGANVLTF
>TRBJ1-4|TRBV19
CASSSRDRGPTNEKLFF
>TRBJ1-6|TRBV9
CASSEWQGGSPLHF
>TRBJ2-5|TRBV6-2/TRBV6-3
CASSPTGVGETQYF
>TRBJ2-1|TRBV6-5
CASSTGGGRNEQFF
>TRBJ1-4|TRBV4-1
CASSQIGTDEKLFF
>TRBJ1-5|TRBV12-3/TRBV12-4
CASSGWSNQPQHF
>TRBJ1-6|TRBV12-3/TRBV12-4
CASRGYNSPLHF
>TRBJ1-3|TRBV19
CASSIKPVISGNTIYF
>TRBJ2-7|TRBV28
CASSLDGQGAPNEQYF
>TRBJ2-2|TRBV11-2
CASSSQTSGGAGELFF
>TRBJ1-3|TRBV27
CASSTGTSGNTIYF
>TRBJ2-7|TRBV4-2
CASSQDKGQGRYEQYF
>TRBJ1-1|TRBV9
CASSVEGGGTEAFF
>TRBJ2-5|TRBV5-1
CASSLGRTSWRGETQYF
>TRBJ2-3|TRBV7-9
CGGDSSPGNTDTQYF
>TRBJ2-7|TRBV7-9
CASRPALTSGGTYEQYF
>TRBJ1-1|TRBV5-6
CASLRQGVNTEAFF
>TRBJ1-3|TRBV15
CATSNPLDRLSSGNTIYF
>TRBJ2-3|TRBV7-9
CASSSLLAATDTQYF
>TRBJ1-3|TRBV6-6
CASQIGSPGGNTIYF
>TRBJ1-6|TRBV6-5
CASSYSRGLYNSPLHF
>TRBJ1-2|TRBV24-1
CATSDSDRNHYGYTF
>TRBJ1-4|TRBV10-2
CATSNRGLGEKLFF
>TRBJ1-2|TRBV9
CASSLGQGLGYGYTF
>TRBJ1-6|TRBV5-1
CASSSAPGSPLHF
>TRBJ1-5|TRBV24-1
CATSDTTGDSNQPQHF
>TRBJ1-6|TRBV13
CASSLYVGRSVNSPLHF
>TRBJ1-4|TRBV6-2/TRBV6-3
CASSAASTGGREKLFF